These 25 T cell receptor beta chains originate from one sample sequenced in a study of regulatory T cells in long-lasting Graves disease. Construction of the TCR beta libraries employed iRepertoire HTBI primers in conjunction with Arm-PCR of CDR3 regions. Via MiXCR, TCRdb re-called the multiplex PCR reads, giving one row per CDR3 protein. Altogether under 450,000 distinct CDR3 sequences are present, roughly 20% being singletons, with the ten largest covering about 29%. The time point here: persistent/refractory GD, antithyroid drugs over 5 years with positive TRAb. PBMC-extracted RNA yielded the TCR library. The specimen was peripheral blood mononuclear cells (PBMCs), collected when the disease was refractory, from a patient treated with antithyroid drugs. The receptors were gathered from a middle-aged woman with Graves disease.

This clonotype was recorded many times. CDR3 protein: CASSFSLTSGSYEQYF. The CDR3 bases are TGTGCCAGCAGTTTCTCTCTGACTAGCGGTTCCTACGAGCAGTACTTC. The gene calls are TRBV28 and TRBJ2-7; 9 bases match TRBD2. The V segment lost 3 bases and the J segment 1 base; nucleotides outside the gene matches: 7. The CDR3 totals 16 residues. CDR1 is MDHEN and CDR2 is SYDVKM in the germline V gene.

The chain employs TRBV5-6 and TRBJ2-5; D is unresolved. This CDR3 is 12 amino acids long. V lost 4 bases, J lost 9 bases, and 13 bases lay in between. Germline V gene lookup returns CDR1 SGHDT and CDR2 YYEEEE. The CDR3 DNA follows: TGTGCCAGCAGCCTCGTGGATCGGGCCCAGTACTTC. It specifies CASSLVDRAQYF. Filled out from reference TRBV5-6 and TRBJ2-5, the complete variable domain reads DAGVTQSPTHLIKTRGQQVTLRCSPKSGHDTVSWYQQALGQGPQFIFQYYEEEERQRGNFPDRFSGHQFPNYSSELNVNALLLGDSALYLCASSLVDRAQYFGPGTRLLVL.

This clonotype was detected ten times or more. The V and J genes are TRBV11-2 and TRBJ2-5, with TRBD2 identical over 8 bases. There are 15 residues in the CDR3. Per the germline V gene, CDR1 is SGHAT and CDR2 is FQNNGV. Germline trimming cut 7 bases from V and 3 bases from J; bases unmatched to any gene: 10. The CDR3 region is CASTPRGGGEETQYF. The CDR3 bases are TGTGCCAGCACCCCCCGGGGGGGGGGAGAAGAGACCCAGTACTTC. The complete variable domain, with remaining parts taken from reference TRBV11-2 and TRBJ2-5, reads EAGVAQSPRYKIIEKRQSVAFWCNPISGHATLYWYQQILGQGPKLLIQFQNNGVVDDSQLPKDRFSAERLKGVDSTLKIQPAKLEDSAVYLCASTPRGGGEETQYFGPGTRLLVL.

This clonotype was found a few times. The V call is TRBV5-1, the J call TRBJ1-4; the D is unclear. V was cut by 7 bases and J by 4 bases, with 11 bases left in between. The CDR3 sequence is 13 residues long. Germline values: CDR1 SGHRS, CDR2 YFSETQ. The CDR3 is CASGPEFNEKLFF. In nucleotides, the CDR3 is TGCGCCAGCGGGCCGGAGTTTAATGAAAAACTGTTTTTT.

V usage is TRBV11-3 and J usage is TRBJ2-2, with 8 positions matching TRBD2. This CDR3 has 16 amino acids. V trimming: 5 bases; J trimming: 6 bases; junction bases outside the gene matches: 11. CDR1 SGHNT and CDR2 YENEEA come from the germline V gene. In DNA form, the CDR3 reads TGTGCCAGCAGCGCAGAGCGGACTAGCATTCCCGGGGAGCTGTTTTTT. Translating gives CASSAERTSIPGELFF.

Many counts were recorded for this clonotype. This CDR3 reads CASSQRGRGQTSYEQYF. CDR3 nucleotide sequence: TGTGCCAGCAGTCAAAGGGGCCGGGGACAGACCTCCTACGAGCAGTACTTC. This chain uses TRBV28 with TRBJ2-7; 7 nucleotides line up with TRBD1. The germline V gene has CDR1 MDHEN and CDR2 SYDVKM. The CDR3 totals 17 residues. V lost 5 bases, J lost 0 bases, and 13 bases stayed unmatched.

This clonotype was found a few times. This rearrangement joins TRBV9 to TRBJ2-7; TRBD2 agrees at 10 bases. Germline lookup yields CDR1 SGDLS and CDR2 YYNGEE. With V trimmed by 4 bases and J by 3 bases, 7 bases remained unmatched. CDR3 length: 15 amino acids. CDR3 nucleotides: TGTGCCAGCAGCAATCCCGGGACTAGCGACTACGAGCAGTACTTC. Translating gives CASSNPGTSDYEQYF.

The V and J genes are TRBV19 and TRBJ2-7; 12 bases map to TRBD2. The ends lost 4 bases at V and 5 bases at J; junction bases unmatched: 12. CDR3 length equals 17 residues. Per germline, CDR1 LNHDA and CDR2 SQIVND (reference sequence). The CDR3 reads CASSTIARLAGADEQYF. The CDR3, as DNA: TGTGCCAGTAGTACCATTGCCCGACTAGCGGGAGCCGACGAGCAGTACTTC. Filled out from reference TRBV19 and TRBJ2-7, the complete variable domain reads DGGITQSPKYLFRKEGQNVTLSCEQNLNHDAMYWYRQDPGQGLRLIYYSQIVNDFQKGDIAEGYSVSREKKESFPLTVTSAQKNPTAFYLCASSTIARLAGADEQYFGPGTRLTVT.

This clonotype was detected a few times. This chain connects TRBV6-2 or TRBV6-3 to TRBJ1-5, with 7 bases that match TRBD1. V gave up 7 bases and J gave up 5 bases; unmatched junction bases: 5. Per the germline V gene, CDR1 is MNHEY and CDR2 is SVGEGT. This CDR3 comprises 13 residues. CDR3 nucleotides: TGTGCCAGCACCTCAACAGGGGATCAGCCCCAGCATTTT. Translating gives CASTSTGDQPQHF.

In regard to this clonotype: This may arise from a read error, as a much more abundant clone is one base away. The CDR3 DNA sequence: TGTGCCAGCAGGGCTAGCGGCACCGGGGGGCTGTTTTTT. Translation gives CASRASGTGGLFF. This chain connects TRBV2 to TRBJ2-2; 7 bases match TRBD2. The CDR3 totals 13 residues. Germline V gene sequence: CDR1 SNHLY, CDR2 FYNNEI.

This clonotype was recorded many times. CDR3 amino acids: CASRSDPGPGKLFF. The DNA for the CDR3 is TGTGCCAGCAGATCCGACCCCGGGCCGGGAAAACTGTTTTTT. The J gene is TRBJ1-4, the V gene TRBV6-2 or TRBV6-3, with D hard to call. The CDR3 has 14 amino acids. V was clipped by 6 bases and J by 10 bases, with 18 bases between them. CDR1 is MNHEY, CDR2 SVGEGT, per germline.

This clonotype was picked up a small number of times. The genes are TRBV19 and TRBJ1-5, with TRBD1 matching 7 bases. V dropped 4 bases and J dropped 6; count of bases not matched to a gene: 9. This CDR3 comprises 15 residues. Germline V gives CDR1 LNHDA, CDR2 SQIVND (reference sequence). CDR3 nucleotide sequence: TGTGCCAGTAGTACCCCAGACAGGGATTCTCAGCCCCAGCATTTT. Translated: CASSTPDRDSQPQHF.

This clonotype was seen ten or more times. This chain connects TRBV6-5 to TRBJ1-2, with no clear D. This CDR3 has 14 amino acids. Germline assignment: CDR1 MNHEY and CDR2 SVGAGI. The ends were cut back, 2 bases at V and 2 bases at J, with 9 bases in the middle. For the CDR3, the DNA is TGTGCCAGCAGTTACATGTGGTCCAACTATGGCTACACCTTC. Translation gives CASSYMWSNYGYTF.

This chain uses TRBV20-1 with TRBJ1-5, with 9 bases fitting TRBD1. Unmatched junction bases numbered 6, after V lost 1 base and J lost 5 bases. CDR1 DFQATT and CDR2 SNEGSKA come from the germline V gene (reference sequence). The CDR3 is 15 amino acids. CDR3 in amino acids: CSARGRDRGYQPQHF. The CDR3 coding sequence is TGCAGTGCTAGAGGCAGAGACAGGGGGTATCAGCCCCAGCATTTT.

This clonotype occurred a few times. The genes are TRBV6-1 and TRBJ2-4; D is perhaps TRBD1 (5 bases). Trimming shortened V by 8 bases and J by 6 bases, and 8 bases separated the two germline ends. The CDR3 spans 11 residues. The germline V gene has CDR1 MNHNS and CDR2 SASEGT. The CDR3 is CASGALNIQYF. In nucleotides, the CDR3 is TGTGCCAGCGGGGCTTTAAACATTCAGTACTTC.

This clonotype was recorded many times. The rearrangement links TRBV11-2 to TRBJ1-2, with 7 bases matching TRBD1. The CDR3 totals 14 residues. Germline lookup yields CDR1 SGHAT and CDR2 FQNNGV. Trimming removed 5 bases from V and 4 bases from J; junction bases left unmatched: 7. As DNA, the CDR3 is TGTGCCAGCAGCCGACCGACAGGGCGCTATGGCTACACCTTC. It translates to CASSRPTGRYGYTF.

The chain employs TRBV2 and TRBJ2-7, with 12 positions matching TRBD2. The CDR3 is 16 amino acids. The junction had 17 bases not matched to a gene; V was cut back by 11 bases and J by 6 bases. The germline V gene encodes CDR1 SNHLY and CDR2 FYNNEI. CDR3 in amino acids: CASAGVQLAGGREQYF. The CDR3 DNA reads as TGTGCCTCAGCGGGGGTGCAACTAGCGGGAGGTCGCGAGCAGTACTTC.

The chain employs TRBV28 and TRBJ2-7; the D call may be TRBD1 or TRBD2 (5 bases each). Trimming removed 8 bases from V and 3 bases from J, with 14 bases in between. CDR1 is MDHEN and CDR2 is SYDVKM in the germline V gene. This CDR3 is 13 amino acids long. Here the CDR3 DNA reads TGTGCCAGCCCCACCCGGGACCTCTACGAGCAGTACTTC. Its protein product is CASPTRDLYEQYF.

V gene TRBV28 combines with J gene TRBJ2-6; D possibly corresponds to TRBD1 (5 bases). Germline CDR1 MDHEN, CDR2 SYDVKM. The CDR3 contains 16 residues. V lost 4 bases and J 0 bases, leaving 10 bases between the germline ends. The CDR3 region is CASSSTVSSGANVLTF. As DNA, the CDR3 is TGTGCCAGCAGTTCGACAGTTTCCTCTGGGGCCAACGTCCTGACTTTC.

This clonotype has ten or more counts. The gene calls are TRBV12-3 or TRBV12-4 and TRBJ2-2, with D unresolved. The CDR3 runs to 15 residues. V was clipped by 5 bases and J by 5 bases, with 15 bases between them. DNA for the CDR3: TGTGCCAGCAGTATCGACCCGAGACTTACCGGGGAGCTGTTTTTT. This sequence encodes CASSIDPRLTGELFF.

The sample holds many counts of this clonotype. V gene TRBV7-2 combines with J gene TRBJ2-5, with 8 positions matching TRBD2. With 6 bases clipped from V and 4 bases from J, the junction kept 10 bases outside the gene matches. Germline V gene lookup returns CDR1 SGHTA and CDR2 FQGNSA. The CDR3 sequence is 15 residues long. CDR3 region: CASSPGTRVIETQYF. The CDR3, as DNA: TGTGCCAGCAGTCCCGGGACTAGGGTAATAGAGACCCAGTACTTC.

J is TRBJ2-7 and V is TRBV4-1; 7 bases align to TRBD1. CDR3 length: 17 amino acids. Germline trimming cut 0 bases from V and 3 bases from J; bases unmatched to any gene: 11. From germline, CDR1 is MGHRA and CDR2 YSYEKL. Here the CDR3 DNA reads TGCGCCAGCAGCCAAGATGCGACCGGGACAGACCGCTACGAGCAGTACTTC. As protein: CASSQDATGTDRYEQYF.

This clonotype was seen more than once but under ten times. The junction does not match germline at one end; this may be a read error. V and J are TRBV5-1 and TRBJ2-3; D is unresolved. The CDR3 is made up of 13 amino acids. Germline V CDR1 and CDR2: SGHRS, YFSETQ. The CDR3 region is CASSLDQEDTQYF. The CDR3 nucleotides are TGCGCCAGCAGTTTGGATCAAGAAGATACGCAGTATTTT.

This clonotype was observed a handful of times. This chain uses TRBV27 with TRBJ2-7, with TRBD1 matching 9 bases. The CDR3 is 15 amino acids. The trim removed 2 bases at V and 4 bases at J, leaving 6 bases unmatched. Germline V gene data show CDR1 as MNHEY and CDR2 as SMNVEV (reference sequence). Here the CDR3 reads CASSLEQGAVYEQYF. For the CDR3, the DNA is TGTGCCAGCAGTTTAGAACAGGGGGCGGTATACGAGCAGTACTTC.

This clonotype was detected ten times or more. The CDR3 sequence is CASSLQGKFAYEQYF. CDR3 DNA sequence: TGTGCCAGCAGTCTCCAGGGGAAGTTTGCCTACGAGCAGTACTTC. This chain connects TRBV28 to TRBJ2-7, with D maybe TRBD1 (6 bases). The CDR3 sequence is 15 residues long. The V and J ends lost 5 bases and 2 bases respectively, with 16 bases between them. Per germline, CDR1 MDHEN and CDR2 SYDVKM.